What follows describes a single T cell receptor beta chain. No antigen is known for it. This CDR3 region has 10 residues. Germline-derived CDR1 and CDR2 are SGHDN and FVKESK. Trimming took 10 bases from V and 10 from J, leaving 10 bases between them. This sample is part of a study of blood T cells in healthy people across ages. Through a sample-barcoded 5' primer and a J-beta primer mix, a second PCR was run for roughly 6 to 12 cycles. A tag from a template-switch adaptor with 12 random nucleotides marked each cDNA molecule. TCRdb reanalysed the 5' RACE reads using MiXCR and keeps one entry per CDR3 protein. This table has just over 800,000 distinct CDR3 sequences, around two thirds appearing once. Each sample used at least 6.5 million PBMCs. Study-wide results and caveats: Older individuals had lower TCR beta diversity per million T cells (the decline was roughly linear).

Material for sequencing was blood. The V and J genes are TRBV14 and TRBJ1-4, with D unclear. The source is a man aged 25 to 40 in good health. DNA for the CDR3: TGTGCCAACCCATATATAAAACTGTTTTTT. Translation gives CANPYIKLFF.